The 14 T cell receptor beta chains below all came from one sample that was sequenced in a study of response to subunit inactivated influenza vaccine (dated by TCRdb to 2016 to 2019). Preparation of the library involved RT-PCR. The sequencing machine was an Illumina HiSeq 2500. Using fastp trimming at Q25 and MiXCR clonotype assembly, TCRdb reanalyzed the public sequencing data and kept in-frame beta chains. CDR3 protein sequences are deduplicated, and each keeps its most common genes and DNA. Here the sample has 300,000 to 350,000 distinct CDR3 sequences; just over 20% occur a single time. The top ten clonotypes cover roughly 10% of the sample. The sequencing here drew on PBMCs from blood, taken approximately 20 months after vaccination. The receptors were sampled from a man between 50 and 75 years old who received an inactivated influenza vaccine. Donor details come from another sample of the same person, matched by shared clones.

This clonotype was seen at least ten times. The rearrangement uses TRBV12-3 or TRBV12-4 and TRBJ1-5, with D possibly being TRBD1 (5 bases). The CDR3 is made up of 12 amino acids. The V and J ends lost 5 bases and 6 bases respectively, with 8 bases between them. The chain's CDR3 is CASSPGLQPQHF. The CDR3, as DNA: TGTGCCAGCAGTCCGGGGCTTCAGCCCCAGCATTTT.

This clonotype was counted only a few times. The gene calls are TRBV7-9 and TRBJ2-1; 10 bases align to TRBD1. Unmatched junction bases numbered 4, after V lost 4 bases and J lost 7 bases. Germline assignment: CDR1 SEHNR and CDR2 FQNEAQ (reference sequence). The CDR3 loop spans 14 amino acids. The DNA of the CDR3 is TGTGCCAGCAGCTCCCCGGGACAGGGGAATGAGCAGTTCTTC. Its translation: CASSSPGQGNEQFF.

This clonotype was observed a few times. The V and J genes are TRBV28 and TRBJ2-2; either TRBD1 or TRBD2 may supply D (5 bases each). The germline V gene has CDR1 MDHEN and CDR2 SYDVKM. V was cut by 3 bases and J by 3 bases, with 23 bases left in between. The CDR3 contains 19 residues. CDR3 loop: CASSFLQPRDGQDTGELFF. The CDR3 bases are TGTGCCAGCAGTTTTCTTCAACCCCGGGACGGCCAGGACACCGGGGAGCTGTTTTTT.

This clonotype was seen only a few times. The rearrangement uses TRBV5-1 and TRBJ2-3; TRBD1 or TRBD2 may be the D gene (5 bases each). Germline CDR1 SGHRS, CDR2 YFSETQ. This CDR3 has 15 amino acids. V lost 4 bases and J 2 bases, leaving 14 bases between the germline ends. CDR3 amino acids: CASSPGPSITDTQYF. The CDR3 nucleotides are TGCGCCAGCAGCCCGGGGCCTAGCATCACAGATACGCAGTATTTT. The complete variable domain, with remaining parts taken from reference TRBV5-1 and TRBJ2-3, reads KAGVTQTPRYLIKTRGQQVTLSCSPISGHRSVSWYQQTPGQGLQFLFEYFSETQRNKGNFPGRFSGRQFSNSRSEMNVSTLELGDSALYLCASSPGPSITDTQYFGPGTRLTVL.

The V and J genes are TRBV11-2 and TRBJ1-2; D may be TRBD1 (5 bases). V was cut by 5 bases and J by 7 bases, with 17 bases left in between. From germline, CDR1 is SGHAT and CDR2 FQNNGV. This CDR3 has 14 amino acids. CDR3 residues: CASSPPAGRVGYTF. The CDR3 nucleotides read TGTGCCAGCAGCCCTCCCGCAGGGCGGGTTGGCTACACCTTC.

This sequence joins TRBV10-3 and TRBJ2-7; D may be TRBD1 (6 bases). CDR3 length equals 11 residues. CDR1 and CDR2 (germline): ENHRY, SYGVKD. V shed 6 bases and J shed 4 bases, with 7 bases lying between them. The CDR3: CAISGQYEQYF. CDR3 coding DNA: TGTGCCATCAGCGGACAGTACGAGCAGTACTTC.

The CDR3 loop is CASSLLAGAFYEQYF. In DNA form, the CDR3 reads TGTGCCAGCAGCTTACTAGCGGGGGCCTTCTACGAGCAGTACTTC. This chain uses TRBV7-2 with TRBJ2-7; the match to TRBD2 covers 10 bases. The germline gives CDR1 SGHTA, CDR2 FQGNSA. The CDR3 contains 15 residues. The V gene end was trimmed by 2 bases and the J gene end by 3 bases; junction bases not matched to a gene: 4.

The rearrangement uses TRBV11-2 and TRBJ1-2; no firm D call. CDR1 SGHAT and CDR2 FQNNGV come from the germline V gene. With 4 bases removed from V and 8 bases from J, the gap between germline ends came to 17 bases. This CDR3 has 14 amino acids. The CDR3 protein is CASSSDGRAGGYTF. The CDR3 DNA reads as TGTGCCAGCAGCTCCGACGGCCGGGCGGGGGGCTACACCTTC.

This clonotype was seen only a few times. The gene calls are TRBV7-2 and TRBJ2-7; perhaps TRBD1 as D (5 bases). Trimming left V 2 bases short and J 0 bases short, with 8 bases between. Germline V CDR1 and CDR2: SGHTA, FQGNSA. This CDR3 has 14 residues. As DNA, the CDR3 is TGTGCCAGCAGCTTAACCAGGGTCTCCTACGAGCAGTACTTC. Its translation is CASSLTRVSYEQYF.

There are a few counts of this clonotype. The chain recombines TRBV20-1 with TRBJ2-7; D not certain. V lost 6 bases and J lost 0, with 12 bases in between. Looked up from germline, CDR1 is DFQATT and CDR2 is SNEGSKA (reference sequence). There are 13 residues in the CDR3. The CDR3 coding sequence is TGCAGTGCGACTCCGCCCAGCTCCTACGAGCAGTACTTC. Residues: CSATPPSSYEQYF.

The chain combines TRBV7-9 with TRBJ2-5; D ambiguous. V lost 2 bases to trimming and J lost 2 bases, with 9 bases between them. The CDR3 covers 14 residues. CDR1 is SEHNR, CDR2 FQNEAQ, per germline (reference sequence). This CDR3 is CASSLNPDQETQYF. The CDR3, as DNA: TGTGCCAGCAGCTTAAATCCAGATCAAGAGACCCAGTACTTC.

This chain's CDR3 is CAIRQTGSSYNEQFF. The CDR3 nucleotides read TGTGCCATCAGACAGACAGGGAGCTCCTACAATGAGCAGTTCTTC. This chain connects TRBV10-3 to TRBJ2-1; the match to TRBD1 covers 7 bases. Germline V lookup: CDR1 ENHRY, CDR2 SYGVKD. J gave up 0 bases and V 6 bases, and 5 bases lay outside the gene matches. The CDR3 runs 15 residues.

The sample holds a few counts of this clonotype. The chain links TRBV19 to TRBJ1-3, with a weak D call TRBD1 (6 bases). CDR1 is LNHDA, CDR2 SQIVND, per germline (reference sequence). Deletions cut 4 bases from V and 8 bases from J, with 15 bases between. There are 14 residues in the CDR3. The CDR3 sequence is CASSTTTGMDTIYF. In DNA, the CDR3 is TGTGCCAGTAGTACTACAACAGGGATGGACACCATATATTTT.

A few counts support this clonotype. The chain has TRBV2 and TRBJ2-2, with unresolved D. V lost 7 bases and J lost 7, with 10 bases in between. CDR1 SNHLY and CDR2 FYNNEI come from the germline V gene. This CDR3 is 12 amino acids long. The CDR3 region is CASNHLNGELFF. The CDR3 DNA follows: TGTGCCAGCAACCACTTGAACGGGGAGCTGTTTTTT.